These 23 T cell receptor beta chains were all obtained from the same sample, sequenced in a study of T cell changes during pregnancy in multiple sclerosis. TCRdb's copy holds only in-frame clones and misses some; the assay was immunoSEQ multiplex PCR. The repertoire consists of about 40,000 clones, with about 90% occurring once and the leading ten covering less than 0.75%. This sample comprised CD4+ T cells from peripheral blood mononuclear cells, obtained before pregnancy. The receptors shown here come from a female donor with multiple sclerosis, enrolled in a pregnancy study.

CDR3 loop: CASSLAVLQGSDEQYF. In nucleotides, the CDR3 is TGCGCCAGCAGCTTGGCCGTGCTGCAGGGGAGTGACGAGCAGTACTTC. The V gene is TRBV5-1, the J gene TRBJ2-7, with D perhaps matching TRBD1 (6 bases). The CDR3 runs 16 residues. CDR1 SGHRS and CDR2 YFSETQ come from the germline V gene. V lost 0 bases to trimming and J lost 5 bases, with 18 bases between them.

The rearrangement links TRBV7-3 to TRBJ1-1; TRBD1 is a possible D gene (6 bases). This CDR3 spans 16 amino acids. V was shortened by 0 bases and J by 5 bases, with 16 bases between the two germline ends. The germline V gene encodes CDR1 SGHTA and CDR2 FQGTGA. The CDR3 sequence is CASSLTKGRGETEAFF. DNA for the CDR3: TGTGCCAGCAGCTTAACCAAGGGGAGGGGGGAGACTGAAGCTTTCTTT.

The CDR3: CASSQVWDRAFGYTF. The CDR3 DNA reads TGCGCCAGCAGCCAAGTTTGGGACAGGGCCTTTGGCTACACCTTC. V is TRBV4-1 and J is TRBJ1-2; 9 bases are a match to TRBD1. V lost 1 base, J lost 7 bases, and 7 bases stayed unmatched. CDR1 MGHRA and CDR2 YSYEKL come from the germline V gene. This CDR3 has 15 residues.

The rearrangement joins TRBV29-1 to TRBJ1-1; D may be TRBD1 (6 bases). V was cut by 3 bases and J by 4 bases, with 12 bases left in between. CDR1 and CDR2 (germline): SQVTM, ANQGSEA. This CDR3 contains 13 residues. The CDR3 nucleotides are TGCAGCGTTGACAGGGGATCGGGCACTGAAGCTTTCTTT. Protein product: CSVDRGSGTEAFF.

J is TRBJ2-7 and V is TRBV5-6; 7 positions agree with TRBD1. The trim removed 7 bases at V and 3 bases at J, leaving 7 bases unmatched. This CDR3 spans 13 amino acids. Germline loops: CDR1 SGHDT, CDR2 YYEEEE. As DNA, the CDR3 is TGTGCCAGCGGGGACAGCCTTATCTACGAGCAGTACTTC. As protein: CASGDSLIYEQYF. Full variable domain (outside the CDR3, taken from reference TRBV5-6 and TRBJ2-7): DAGVTQSPTHLIKTRGQQVTLRCSPKSGHDTVSWYQQALGQGPQFIFQYYEEEERQRGNFPDRFSGHQFPNYSSELNVNALLLGDSALYLCASGDSLIYEQYFGPGTRLTVT.

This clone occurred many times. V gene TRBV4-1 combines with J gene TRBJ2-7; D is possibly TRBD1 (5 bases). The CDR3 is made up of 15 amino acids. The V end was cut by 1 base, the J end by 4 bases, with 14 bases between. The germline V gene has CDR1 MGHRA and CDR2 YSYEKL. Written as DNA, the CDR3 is TGCGCCAGCAGCCAAGTTTTGACAGTTGCTTACGAGCAGTACTTC. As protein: CASSQVLTVAYEQYF.

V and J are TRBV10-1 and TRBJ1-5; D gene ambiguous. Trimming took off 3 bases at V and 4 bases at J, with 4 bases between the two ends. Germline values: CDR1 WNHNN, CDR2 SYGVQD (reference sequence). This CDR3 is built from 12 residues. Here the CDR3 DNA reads TGCGCCAGCAGTGAAACAAATCAGCCCCAGCATTTT. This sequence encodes CASSETNQPQHF.

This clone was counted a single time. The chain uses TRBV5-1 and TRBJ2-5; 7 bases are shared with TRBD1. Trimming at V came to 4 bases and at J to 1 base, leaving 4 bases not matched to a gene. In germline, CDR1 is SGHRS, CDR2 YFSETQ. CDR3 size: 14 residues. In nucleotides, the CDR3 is TGCGCCAGCAGCCCAACAGGGGTCCAAGAGACCCAGTACTTC. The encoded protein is CASSPTGVQETQYF. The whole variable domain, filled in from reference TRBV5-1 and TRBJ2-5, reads KAGVTQTPRYLIKTRGQQVTLSCSPISGHRSVSWYQQTPGQGLQFLFEYFSETQRNKGNFPGRFSGRQFSNSRSEMNVSTLELGDSALYLCASSPTGVQETQYFGPGTRLLVL.

CDR3 sequence reads: CASIRGGGSGGNQPQHF. DNA for the CDR3: TGTGCCAGCATTCGAGGAGGGGGCTCGGGTGGCAATCAGCCCCAGCATTTT. This rearrangement joins TRBV21-1 to TRBJ1-5; the D call TRBD1 from the table was never checked on the DNA. TRBV21-1 is described as a pseudogene. The CDR3 is 17 residues long.

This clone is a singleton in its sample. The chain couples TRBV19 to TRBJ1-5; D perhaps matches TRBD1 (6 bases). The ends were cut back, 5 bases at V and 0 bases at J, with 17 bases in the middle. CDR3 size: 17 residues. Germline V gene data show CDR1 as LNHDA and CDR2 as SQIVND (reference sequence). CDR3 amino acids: CASSVGTRSYSNQPQHF. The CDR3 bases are TGTGCCAGTAGTGTCGGGACAAGGAGCTATAGCAATCAGCCCCAGCATTTT.

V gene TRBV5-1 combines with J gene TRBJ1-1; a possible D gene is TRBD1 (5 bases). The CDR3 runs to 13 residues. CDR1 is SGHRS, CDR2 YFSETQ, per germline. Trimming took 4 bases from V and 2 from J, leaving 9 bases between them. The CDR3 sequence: CASSRGGNTEAFF. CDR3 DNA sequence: TGCGCCAGCAGCCGGGGGGGTAACACTGAAGCTTTCTTT.

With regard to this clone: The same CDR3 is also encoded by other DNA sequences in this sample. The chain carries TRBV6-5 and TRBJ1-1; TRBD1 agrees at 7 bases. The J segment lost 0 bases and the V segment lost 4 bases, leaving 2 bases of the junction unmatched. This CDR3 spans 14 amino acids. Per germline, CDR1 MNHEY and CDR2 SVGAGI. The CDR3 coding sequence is TGTGCCAGCAGTTTCGGACAGGTGAACACTGAAGCTTTCTTT. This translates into CASSFGQVNTEAFF.

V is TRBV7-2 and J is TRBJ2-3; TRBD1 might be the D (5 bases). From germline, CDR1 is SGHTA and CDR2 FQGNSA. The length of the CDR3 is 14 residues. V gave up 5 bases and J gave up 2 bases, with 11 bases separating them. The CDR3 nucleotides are TGTGCCAGCAGCCGCGGACATTTCACAGATACGCAGTATTTT. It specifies CASSRGHFTDTQYF.

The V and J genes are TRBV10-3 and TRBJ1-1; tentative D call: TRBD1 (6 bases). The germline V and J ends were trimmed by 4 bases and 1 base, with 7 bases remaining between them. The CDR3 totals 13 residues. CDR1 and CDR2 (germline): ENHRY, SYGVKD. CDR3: CAISVGQNTEAFF. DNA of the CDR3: TGTGCCATCAGTGTGGGACAGAACACTGAAGCTTTCTTT.

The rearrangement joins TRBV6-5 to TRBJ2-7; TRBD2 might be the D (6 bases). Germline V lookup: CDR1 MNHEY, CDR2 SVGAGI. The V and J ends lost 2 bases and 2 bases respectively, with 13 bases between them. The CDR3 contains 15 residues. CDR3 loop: CASSYALGGAYEQYF. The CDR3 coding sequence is TGTGCCAGCAGTTACGCCCTCGGGGGAGCCTACGAGCAGTACTTC.

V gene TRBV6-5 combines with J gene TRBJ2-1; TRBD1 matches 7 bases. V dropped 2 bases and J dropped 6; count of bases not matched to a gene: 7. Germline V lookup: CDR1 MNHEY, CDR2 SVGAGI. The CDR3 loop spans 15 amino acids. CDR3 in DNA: TGTGCCAGCAGTTACAGACAGGGCTTTATCAATGAGCAGTTCTTC. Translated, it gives CASSYRQGFINEQFF.

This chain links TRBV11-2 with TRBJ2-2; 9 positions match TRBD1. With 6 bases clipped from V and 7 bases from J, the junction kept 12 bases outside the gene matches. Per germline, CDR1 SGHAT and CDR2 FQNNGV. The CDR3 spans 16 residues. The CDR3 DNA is TGTGCCAGCAGGCCCCGGCACAGGGGGCGTAACGGGGAGCTGTTTTTT. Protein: CASRPRHRGRNGELFF.

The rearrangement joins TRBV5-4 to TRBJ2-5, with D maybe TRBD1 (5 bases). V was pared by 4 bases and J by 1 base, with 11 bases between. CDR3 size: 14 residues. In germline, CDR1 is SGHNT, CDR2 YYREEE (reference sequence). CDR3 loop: CASSPRQSQETQYF. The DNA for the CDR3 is TGTGCCAGCAGCCCCCGACAGTCCCAAGAGACCCAGTACTTC.

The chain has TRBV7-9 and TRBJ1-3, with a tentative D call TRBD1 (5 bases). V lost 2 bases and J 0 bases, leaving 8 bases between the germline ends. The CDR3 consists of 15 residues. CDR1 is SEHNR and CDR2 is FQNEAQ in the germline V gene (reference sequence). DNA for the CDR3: TGTGCCAGCAGCTTACAGGGCTACTCTGGAAACACCATATATTTT. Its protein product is CASSLQGYSGNTIYF.

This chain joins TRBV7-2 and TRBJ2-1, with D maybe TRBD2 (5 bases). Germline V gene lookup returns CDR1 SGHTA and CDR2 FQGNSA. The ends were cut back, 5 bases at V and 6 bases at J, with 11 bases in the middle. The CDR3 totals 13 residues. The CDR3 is CASSQEGFNEQFF. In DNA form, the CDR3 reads TGTGCCAGCAGCCAAGAGGGTTTCAATGAGCAGTTCTTC.

CDR3 sequence: CASSREGGRMNTEAFF. The CDR3 DNA follows: TGCGCCAGCAGTCGAGAGGGAGGTCGAATGAACACTGAAGCTTTCTTT. This sequence joins TRBV4-1 and TRBJ1-1; no definite D call. Germline lookup yields CDR1 MGHRA and CDR2 YSYEKL. Deletions cut 6 bases from V and 0 bases from J, with 17 bases between. This CDR3 region has 16 residues.

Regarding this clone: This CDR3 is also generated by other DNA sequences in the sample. CDR3 loop: CSVDRGGLRGYTF. The DNA of the CDR3 is TGCAGCGTTGACCGAGGGGGTCTTCGTGGCTACACCTTC. The chain uses TRBV29-1 and TRBJ1-2; D perhaps matches TRBD1 (6 bases). From germline, CDR1 is SQVTM and CDR2 ANQGSEA. Trimming pared 3 bases from V and 7 bases from J, leaving 15 bases between. This CDR3 comprises 13 residues. Full variable domain (missing parts from reference TRBV29-1 and TRBJ1-2): SAVISQKPSRDICQRGTSLTIQCQVDSQVTMMFWYRQQPGQSLTLIATANQGSEATYESGFVIDKFPISRPNLTFSTLTVSNMSPEDSSIYLCSVDRGGLRGYTFGSGTRLTVV.

CDR3 region: CASSPSGGLSNQPQHF. The DNA for the CDR3 is TGTGCCAGCAGCCCAAGTGGGGGGTTGAGCAATCAGCCCCAGCATTTT. V and J are TRBV7-2 and TRBJ1-5; TRBD1 is a possible D gene (5 bases). The CDR3 sequence is 16 residues long. Looked up from germline, CDR1 is SGHTA and CDR2 is FQGNSA. V was pared by 5 bases and J by 1 base, with 15 bases between.